The 21 T cell receptor beta chains listed next were all sequenced from one sample in a study of shared clonotypes between healthy human individuals. TCRdb's copy holds only in-frame clones and misses some; the assay was immunoSEQ multiplex PCR. The repertoire holds around 200,000 clones, with around 63% as singletons. The specimen sequenced was memory CD4+ T cells sorted from blood. Sample subset: CD45RA-negative fraction. These receptors came from a man aged 30-40 years in good health.

The genes are TRBV9 and TRBJ1-4; 8 nucleotides match TRBD1. The CDR3 spans 15 residues. J gave up 8 bases and V 4 bases, and 10 bases lay outside the gene matches. CDR1 is SGDLS, CDR2 YYNGEE, per germline. Here the CDR3 reads CASSKLPGQAEKLFF. CDR3 bases: TGTGCCAGCAGCAAACTTCCGGGACAGGCGGAAAAACTGTTTTTT.

In its sample, this clone was seen a few times. The chain employs TRBV18 and TRBJ2-1; the match to TRBD2 covers 7 bases. J was trimmed by 5 bases and V by 1 base; bases with no gene match: 5. CDR1 KGHSH and CDR2 LQKENI come from the germline V gene. The CDR3 spans 15 residues. CDR3 DNA: TGTGCCAGCTCACCACTCGCGGGGGTTGACAATGAGCAGTTCTTC. This translates into CASSPLAGVDNEQFF.

This clone was seen more than once but under ten times. The V gene is TRBV10-3, the J gene TRBJ2-1; perhaps TRBD1 as D (6 bases). Looked up from germline, CDR1 is ENHRY and CDR2 is SYGVKD. CDR3 length: 13 amino acids. Trimming stripped 7 bases from V and 2 bases from J, with 9 bases between. The CDR3 sequence: CAINRDPYNEQFF. As DNA, the CDR3 is TGTGCCATCAACAGGGACCCCTACAATGAGCAGTTCTTC.

The chain uses TRBV5-1 and TRBJ2-5, with 7 nucleotides matching TRBD1. This CDR3 is 13 amino acids long. With 3 bases clipped from V and 1 base from J, the junction kept 0 bases outside the gene matches. Germline V gives CDR1 SGHRS, CDR2 YFSETQ. Here the CDR3 DNA reads TGCGCCAGCAGCTGGGACAGCCAAGAGACCCAGTACTTC. Encoded protein: CASSWDSQETQYF.

The chain links TRBV7-9 to TRBJ1-1; D not resolved. Trimming took 7 bases from V and 2 from J, leaving 11 bases between them. Germline values: CDR1 SEHNR, CDR2 FQNEAQ (reference sequence). The CDR3 loop spans 13 amino acids. CDR3 region: CASTLGRNTEAFF. The CDR3 nucleotides read TGTGCCAGCACCCTAGGACGTAACACTGAAGCTTTCTTT. The variable domain in full, with the rest retrieved from reference TRBV7-9 and TRBJ1-1, is DTGVSQNPRHKITKRGQNVTFRCDPISEHNRLYWYRQTLGQGPEFLTYFQNEAQLEKSRLLSDRFSAERPKGSFSTLEIQRTEQGDSAMYLCASTLGRNTEAFFGQGTRLTVV.

V is TRBV7-2 and J is TRBJ1-5; D may be TRBD1 (5 bases). Germline V gives CDR1 SGHTA, CDR2 FQGNSA. This CDR3 has 13 amino acids. V was pared by 4 bases and J by 7 bases, with 11 bases between. This chain's CDR3 is CASSYRGDQPQHF. The CDR3 nucleotides read TGTGCCAGCAGCTATAGAGGGGACCAGCCCCAGCATTTT.

The V call is TRBV7-9, the J call TRBJ2-2; D gene uncertain. The ends were cut back, 2 bases at V and 4 bases at J, with 14 bases in the middle. Germline values: CDR1 SEHNR, CDR2 FQNEAQ (reference sequence). The length of the CDR3 is 16 residues. In DNA form, the CDR3 reads TGTGCCAGCAGCTTAACCCCGGGTGTACTCACCGGGGAGCTGTTTTTT. Encoded protein: CASSLTPGVLTGELFF.

This clone has more than one count but fewer than ten. This chain uses TRBV4-3 with TRBJ2-7; tentatively, D is TRBD2 (6 bases). CDR1 is LGHNA, CDR2 YSLEER, per germline. The CDR3 totals 14 residues. V lost 1 base and J lost 6, with 13 bases in between. CDR3: CASSQVREQSEQYF. Written as DNA, the CDR3 is TGCGCCAGCAGCCAAGTTCGGGAGCAGAGCGAGCAGTACTTC.

The gene calls are TRBV5-1 and TRBJ2-5, with D tentatively TRBD2 (5 bases). The CDR3 spans 14 residues. Germline-derived CDR1 and CDR2 are SGHRS and YFSETQ. Trimming removed 2 bases from V and 5 bases from J, with 13 bases in between. The CDR3 nucleotides are TGCGCCAGCAGCTTCTGGGGAACGGGGGAGACCCAGTACTTC. This gives the protein CASSFWGTGETQYF.

This clone was seen a handful of times. The chain couples TRBV7-8 to TRBJ2-1; TRBD1 agrees at 8 bases. CDR1 is SGHVS and CDR2 is FQNEAQ in the germline V gene. V lost 5 bases, J lost 9 bases, and 15 bases stayed unmatched. The CDR3 covers 16 residues. The CDR3 DNA sequence: TGTGCCAGCAGCGGGCCAGGGGGCTTTATATCGGGTGAGCAGTTCTTC. Protein sequence: CASSGPGGFISGEQFF.

This clone has only a few counts. The V gene is TRBV15, the J gene TRBJ2-1, with D uncertain. V lost 1 base to trimming and J lost 8 bases, with 18 bases between them. The CDR3 covers 16 residues. Germline CDR1 is LNHNV and CDR2 is YYDKDF (reference sequence). The CDR3 coding sequence is TGTGCCACCAGCAGAGGACGGAGCAACCCAATGGATGAGCAGTTCTTC. This codes for CATSRGRSNPMDEQFF.

The chain couples TRBV20-1 to TRBJ2-3; no reliable D call. Germline V gene sequence: CDR1 DFQATT, CDR2 SNEGSKA (reference sequence). The CDR3 has 11 residues. The V gene lost 0 bases and the J gene lost 4 bases, with 2 bases spanning the gap. Here the CDR3 reads CSARESDTQYF. The CDR3 region has the DNA TGCAGTGCTAGAGAATCAGATACGCAGTATTTT.

The chain has TRBV7-8 and TRBJ2-7, with a weak D call TRBD2 (5 bases). The CDR3 is 14 residues long. The germline gives CDR1 SGHVS, CDR2 FQNEAQ. Trimming stripped 4 bases from V and 4 bases from J, with 14 bases between. This CDR3 reads CASSSPRTLYEQYF. Written as DNA, the CDR3 is TGTGCCAGCAGCTCCCCGCGGACTCTGTACGAGCAGTACTTC.

This clone was found a few times. The chain joins TRBV7-9 to TRBJ2-7; 13 bases match TRBD2. The CDR3 length is 15 residues. V dropped 7 bases and J dropped 2; count of bases not matched to a gene: 5. The germline V gene encodes CDR1 SEHNR and CDR2 FQNEAQ (reference sequence). For the CDR3, the DNA is TGTGCCAGCAACCCGGGACTAGCGGGGCCCTACGAGCAGTACTTC. This encodes CASNPGLAGPYEQYF.

CDR3 loop: CASTLRTSGFDTQYF. The CDR3 region has the DNA TGTGCCAGCACCCTGAGGACTAGCGGGTTCGATACGCAGTATTTT. The chain recombines TRBV7-9 with TRBJ2-3; 11 positions match TRBD2. The CDR3 contains 15 residues. V was pared by 7 bases and J by 6 bases, with 9 bases of the junction left unmatched. Per the germline V gene, CDR1 is SEHNR and CDR2 is FQNEAQ (reference sequence).

The chain links TRBV25-1 to TRBJ2-7, with D unclear. The CDR3 totals 12 residues. V dropped 6 bases and J dropped 1 base, with 7 bases sitting between them. The germline V gene encodes CDR1 MGHDK and CDR2 SYGVNS. CDR3 amino acids: CASRTGSYEQYF. The CDR3 DNA sequence: TGTGCCAGCAGGACGGGTTCCTACGAGCAGTACTTC.

This rearrangement joins TRBV9 to TRBJ2-7, with TRBD2 identical over 10 bases. Trimming removed 0 bases from V and 0 bases from J; junction bases left unmatched: 3. The CDR3 covers 16 residues. The germline CDR1 and CDR2 sequences are SGDLS and YYNGEE. CDR3 in amino acids: CASSVESSGSSYEQYF. CDR3 nucleotides: TGTGCCAGCAGCGTAGAGTCTAGCGGGAGCTCCTACGAGCAGTACTTC.

V and J are TRBV29-1 and TRBJ1-1; D remains unclear. Trimming removed 3 bases from V and 4 bases from J, with 9 bases in between. CDR1 is SQVTM, CDR2 ANQGSEA, per germline. The CDR3 sequence is 12 residues long. CDR3 in DNA: TGCAGCGTTGACCAGGCGGGCACTGAAGCTTTCTTT. It codes for CSVDQAGTEAFF.

The rearrangement joins TRBV11-2 to TRBJ2-1, with unresolved D. Germline values: CDR1 SGHAT, CDR2 FQNNGV. V lost 6 bases and J 8 bases, leaving 14 bases between the germline ends. This CDR3 is 13 amino acids long. Written as DNA, the CDR3 is TGTGCCAGCAGTCCCCTCATTCTCGATGAGCAGTTCTTC. It is translated as CASSPLILDEQFF.

Comment on this clone: In the same sample, other DNA sequences code for this CDR3. This sequence joins TRBV27 and TRBJ2-3, with 9 bases identical to TRBD2. The CDR3 runs to 16 residues. Germline values: CDR1 MNHEY, CDR2 SMNVEV (reference sequence). Trimming at V came to 2 bases and at J to 3 bases, leaving 6 bases not matched to a gene. CDR3 in DNA: TGTGCCAGCAGTTTACAGGGGCTAGCGGGAACAGATACGCAGTATTTT. It codes for CASSLQGLAGTDTQYF.

The chain carries TRBV7-2 and TRBJ1-5; D not resolved. The germline V gene encodes CDR1 SGHTA and CDR2 FQGNSA. CDR3 length: 14 residues. V lost 2 bases, J lost 2 bases, and 7 bases lay in between. CDR3 nucleotides: TGTGCCAGCAGCTTAACGGACGGCAATCAGCCCCAGCATTTT. It encodes CASSLTDGNQPQHF.